The rows below give T cell receptor beta chains drawn from one sample of a study of regulatory T cells in long-lasting Graves disease. Each CDR3 protein gets one entry after TCRdb re-called the multiplex PCR reads with MiXCR. Of around 400,000 distinct CDR3 sequences listed, roughly 25% are singletons. The sample here was peripheral blood mononuclear cells (PBMCs), taken when the disease was refractory, from a patient treated with antithyroid drugs. These receptors were obtained from a woman aged 40 to 50 with Graves disease. Both conserved end residues are part of each CDR3. D genes are given only for firm matches. The size entry is marked missing in some rows and otherwise reads once, few, many or a size class.

J gene,V gene,clone size,D gene,CDR3 protein
TRBJ2-7,TRBV28,many,-,CASRPTVPYEQYF
TRBJ1-4,TRBV2,-,-,CASSKTAATNEKLFF
TRBJ2-2,TRBV19,once,TRBD1,CASVTGGNTGELFF
TRBJ1-1,TRBV5-6,-,-,CANSFGGTEAFF
TRBJ2-5,TRBV5-1,few,TRBD2,CASRDSGSIETQYF
TRBJ1-4,TRBV2,-,-,CASSPQGGRSEKLFF
TRBJ2-2,TRBV19,few,TRBD1,CASSIDRDRGLNTGELFF
TRBJ1-1,TRBV20-1,-,-,CSAREDRDTEAFF
TRBJ1-6,TRBV11-1,many,-,CASSLINAYSPLHF
TRBJ2-3,TRBV11-2,many,-,CASSLAWRTDTQYF
TRBJ2-3,TRBV2,few,TRBD2,CASSPRGGTSGDTQYF
TRBJ2-2,TRBV9,-,-,CASSVGMGELFF
TRBJ2-7,TRBV7-2,many,-,CASSLDFASYEQYF
TRBJ2-2,TRBV11-2,many,-,CASSPAGVGELFF
TRBJ1-1,TRBV20-1,few,-,CSARAGASEAFF
TRBJ1-4,TRBV28,many,-,CATTVNEKLFF
TRBJ2-7,TRBV7-9,-,TRBD1,CASSLMETGGYEQYF
TRBJ2-5,TRBV11-3,many,-,CASRDRRETQYF
TRBJ2-7,TRBV20-1,-,-,CSAHLRGGPPEQYF
TRBJ1-4,TRBV6-1,-,TRBD1,CASSPQGSYGEKLFF
TRBJ1-6,TRBV27,many,-,CASSITDLGRNSPLHF
TRBJ2-7,TRBV2,many,-,CASSGIRGYEQYF
TRBJ2-7,TRBV12-3/TRBV12-4,-,-,CASSRTAPYEQYF
TRBJ2-1,TRBV7-9,-,TRBD2,CASSLRGSSGAYNEQFF
TRBJ1-1,TRBV28,many,-,CASMSWGRYTEAFF
TRBJ1-2,TRBV20-1,many,TRBD1,CSASEGGTVNYGYTF
TRBJ2-5,TRBV29-1,many,-,CSVPTEKETQYF
TRBJ2-3,TRBV20-1,few,-,CSASAGQEDILWTDTQYF
TRBJ2-5,TRBV9,many,-,CASSVVGFTQETQYF
TRBJ2-5,TRBV28,many,-,CASSYPSVGGETQYF
TRBJ2-1,TRBV7-2,-,-,CASRSGADPYNEQFF
TRBJ1-2,TRBV5-1,many,TRBD1,CASSGRQGSNYGYTF
TRBJ2-3,TRBV12-3/TRBV12-4,-,-,CASSSGVPDTQYF
TRBJ2-5,TRBV11-2,many,TRBD1,CATLFTGGETQYF
TRBJ1-2,TRBV5-6,-,TRBD1,CASSTIPGQGIYGYTF
TRBJ2-3,TRBV12-3/TRBV12-4,-,TRBD2,CASSASGSIPDTQYF
TRBJ2-3,TRBV13,-,-,CASSPGALESTDTQYF
TRBJ2-7,TRBV28,many,TRBD1,CASSSDRVEQYF
TRBJ2-2,TRBV19,few,TRBD2,CASTTGYGGDGGELFF
TRBJ1-1,TRBV6-2/TRBV6-3,few,-,CASSSHRPVNTEAFF
TRBJ2-7,TRBV12-3/TRBV12-4,many,-,CASSIHWGEQYF
TRBJ1-2,TRBV15,many,TRBD1,CATSRATGVYGYTF
TRBJ2-7,TRBV10-2,few,TRBD2,CASQLAKSSYEQYF
TRBJ1-6,TRBV7-2,many,TRBD1,CASRLQGQVNSPLHF
TRBJ2-3,TRBV6-1,-,-,CASSEALAKAQYF
TRBJ1-5,TRBV10-1,few,-,CATSLGLDQPQHF
TRBJ1-3,TRBV19,few,-,CATRQRFSGNTIYF
TRBJ2-7,TRBV2,many,TRBD2,CASSGGGLYEQYF
TRBJ2-1,TRBV6-5,-,TRBD1,CASSWDRSSYNEQFF
TRBJ1-3,TRBV9,-,-,CASSVGENTIYF
TRBJ1-1,TRBV19,once,-,CASKSRGTTEAFF
TRBJ1-1,TRBV2,many,-,CATWTRQQAFF
TRBJ2-1,TRBV19,-,-,CASSRRDSPYNEQFF
TRBJ2-1,TRBV7-6,-,TRBD2,CASSLDPGLAGGNEQFF
TRBJ2-2,TRBV20-1,-,-,CSATGVRTGELFF
TRBJ1-1,TRBV20-1,many,-,CSAIRYTGEAFF
TRBJ1-1,TRBV10-1,-,-,CANSERQSNTEAFF
TRBJ2-7,TRBV28,many,TRBD2,CASSLPLTWTSGSYEQYF